Following are 21 T cell receptor beta chains from one sample sequenced in a study of OX40 agonist ivuxolimab in advanced cancers. Measured with immunoSEQ multiplex PCR; TCRdb has only the in-frame clones, and not every one. Among around 5,000 clones listed, roughly 67% were seen once. The source was CD4+ or CD8+ T cells sorted from blood, collected in a trial of the OX40 agonist ivuxolimab. The receptor set was obtained from an adult with an advanced solid tumor such as melanoma, head and neck, liver or kidney cancer.

This clone was seen a few times. V usage is TRBV25-1 and J usage is TRBJ2-1; perhaps TRBD1 as D (6 bases). The V and J ends lost 1 base and 0 bases respectively, with 7 bases between them. The CDR3 is 15 amino acids. Looked up from germline, CDR1 is MGHDK and CDR2 is SYGVNS. The chain's CDR3 is CASSEWDNSYNEQFF. The DNA for the CDR3 is TGTGCCAGCAGTGAATGGGACAACTCCTACAATGAGCAGTTCTTC.

Written as DNA, the CDR3 is TGTGCCAGCAGCTTAGGGGGGGTAGCCTACGAGCAGTACTTC. Residues: CASSLGGVAYEQYF. The chain combines TRBV11-2 with TRBJ2-7; weak D call: TRBD2 (6 bases). Trimming removed 1 base at V and 2 bases at J, with 9 bases between. Germline V gives CDR1 SGHAT, CDR2 FQNNGV. The CDR3 spans 14 residues.

Turning to this clone: The junction does not match germline at one end; this may be a read error. V and J are TRBV27 and TRBJ2-3; TRBD2 might be the D (8 bases). This CDR3 has 16 amino acids. Germline V gene sequence: CDR1 MNHEY, CDR2 SMNVEV (reference sequence). The CDR3 region has the DNA TGTGCCAGCGGGCCGGGAGGGGGCCCTAGCACAGATACGCAGTGTTTT. Its protein product is CASGPGGGPSTDTQCF.

The CDR3 protein is CASSSPDGYNEQFF. In nucleotides, the CDR3 is TGTGCCAGCAGTTCGCCCGACGGATACAATGAGCAGTTCTTC. The V call is TRBV5-6, the J call TRBJ2-1; D is uncertain. From germline, CDR1 is SGHDT and CDR2 YYEEEE. V was pared by 5 bases and J by 4 bases, with 13 bases between. The CDR3 has 14 amino acids.

The sample holds a few counts of this clone. Other DNA variants within this sample encode the same CDR3. V usage is TRBV7-9 and J usage is TRBJ1-1, with 8 bases fitting TRBD1. This CDR3 is 14 amino acids long. V trimming: 3 bases; J trimming: 5 bases; junction bases outside the gene matches: 5. Germline V gene lookup returns CDR1 SEHNR and CDR2 FQNEAQ (reference sequence). CDR3 region: CASSFGQGRTEAFF. The CDR3 nucleotides read TGTGCCAGCAGCTTTGGACAGGGAAGGACTGAAGCTTTCTTT.

By share, this clone ranks as large. This sequence joins TRBV2 and TRBJ1-2; D might be TRBD1 (6 bases). The V gene's germline CDR1 is SNHLY and CDR2 FYNNEI. The CDR3 is 16 amino acids. V was shortened by 6 bases and J by 1 base, with 18 bases between the two germline ends. The chain's CDR3 is CASRDPRTDRNYGYTF. Written as DNA, the CDR3 is TGTGCCAGCAGAGACCCACGGACAGACCGTAACTATGGCTACACCTTC.

The chain has TRBV7-1 and TRBJ2-6; D is possibly TRBD1 (5 bases). TRBV7-1 is sorted into the ORF group, with uncertain function. The CDR3 totals 18 residues. The germline V and J ends were trimmed by 3 bases and 5 bases, with 20 bases remaining between them. The CDR3 DNA sequence: TGTGCCAGCAGCTCGATTCAACGAGGACAAAGTCGGGCCAACGTCCTGACTTTC. This translates into CASSSIQRGQSRANVLTF.

This clone was observed a few times. V and J are TRBV6-6 and TRBJ2-7; either TRBD1 or TRBD2 may fit D (5 bases each). CDR1 is MNHNY, CDR2 SVGAGI, per germline (reference sequence). Trimming shortened V by 6 bases and J by 5 bases, and 20 bases separated the two germline ends. This CDR3 has 15 amino acids. CDR3 DNA: TGTGCCAGCAGGGGGACGGATCTACCCAACCACGAGCAGTACTTC. This codes for CASRGTDLPNHEQYF.

This clone was detected a few times. The CDR3 sequence is CASSAPTGLGANVLTF. CDR3 DNA sequence: TGTGCCAGCAGCGCCCCGACTGGCCTTGGGGCCAACGTCCTGACTTTC. The rearrangement joins TRBV9 to TRBJ2-6; no firm D call. The V end lost 3 bases, the J end lost 3 bases, and 13 bases lay between the germline ends. Germline CDR1 is SGDLS and CDR2 is YYNGEE. This CDR3 has 16 amino acids. The whole variable domain, remainder taken from reference TRBV9 and TRBJ2-6, is DSGVTQTPKHLITATGQRVTLRCSPRSGDLSVYWYQQSLDQGLQFLIQYYNGEERAKGNILERFSAQQFPDLHSELNLSSLELGDSALYFCASSAPTGLGANVLTFGAGSRLTVL.

The chain carries TRBV7-9 and TRBJ2-1, with 10 bases fitting TRBD1. V shed 5 bases and J 7 bases; nucleotides not matched to a gene: 2. The CDR3 totals 13 residues. Germline V lookup: CDR1 SEHNR, CDR2 FQNEAQ (reference sequence). CDR3 sequence: CASSDRGRNEQFF. Here the CDR3 DNA reads TGTGCCAGCAGCGACAGGGGGCGGAATGAGCAGTTCTTC. Combining the CDR3 with reference TRBV7-9 and TRBJ2-1 gives the whole variable domain DTGVSQNPRHKITKRGQNVTFRCDPISEHNRLYWYRQTLGQGPEFLTYFQNEAQLEKSRLLSDRFSAERPKGSFSTLEIQRTEQGDSAMYLCASSDRGRNEQFFGPGTRLTVL.

CDR3 coding DNA: TGTGCCAGCAGCTTTAGGGGGAACGAGGGTATGAACACTGAAGCTTTCTTT. Encoded protein: CASSFRGNEGMNTEAFF. This sequence joins TRBV11-1 and TRBJ1-1, with D possibly being TRBD1 (6 bases). V dropped 3 bases and J dropped 0 bases, with 17 bases sitting between them. The CDR3 runs to 17 residues. Germline V CDR1 and CDR2: SGHAT, FQDESV (reference sequence).

The chain has TRBV5-4 and TRBJ1-2; 9 bases fit TRBD1. Per the germline V gene, CDR1 is SGHNT and CDR2 is YYREEE (reference sequence). CDR3 length: 14 amino acids. With 4 bases clipped from V and 7 bases from J, the junction kept 8 bases outside the gene matches. In nucleotides, the CDR3 is TGTGCCAGCAGCCGTTGGACAGGGGCCGGTGGCTACACCTTC. Translating it yields CASSRWTGAGGYTF.

V and J are TRBV4-1 and TRBJ1-6; 7 nucleotides align to TRBD1. Unmatched junction bases numbered 5, after V lost 1 base and J lost 8 bases. CDR3 length equals 15 residues. Looked up from germline, CDR1 is MGHRA and CDR2 is YSYEKL. The CDR3 DNA is TGCGCCAGCAGCCAAGTCCTAACAGGGGATTCACCCCTCCACTTT. It is translated as CASSQVLTGDSPLHF.

This clone was seen just once. The V call is TRBV28, the J call TRBJ1-2, with 7 bases lining up with TRBD1. The CDR3 sequence is 14 residues long. CDR1 is MDHEN and CDR2 is SYDVKM in the germline V gene. The V segment lost 7 bases and the J segment 4 bases; nucleotides outside the gene matches: 9. Written as DNA, the CDR3 is TGTGCCAGCAAAAGGACAGGTCGAGGCTATGGCTACACCTTC. This encodes CASKRTGRGYGYTF.

This clone came up a few times. V is TRBV11-1 and J is TRBJ1-6; D remains ambiguous. V lost 6 bases and J 6 bases, leaving 12 bases between the germline ends. There are 14 residues in the CDR3. Germline loops: CDR1 SGHAT, CDR2 FQDESV (reference sequence). The CDR3 DNA is TGTGCCAGCAGTTTATTCTCCCTTAATTCACCCCTCCACTTT. As protein: CASSLFSLNSPLHF.

The sample holds a few counts of this clone. The chain employs TRBV29-1 and TRBJ2-1; 8 bases agree with TRBD1. The V gene's germline CDR1 is SQVTM and CDR2 ANQGSEA. The CDR3 length is 14 residues. Germline trimming cut 3 bases from V and 6 bases from J; bases unmatched to any gene: 7. CDR3 in amino acids: CSVDGGTGGNEQFF. The CDR3 DNA reads as TGCAGCGTTGATGGCGGGACAGGTGGCAATGAGCAGTTCTTC.

The V call is TRBV29-1, the J call TRBJ2-7, with D unresolved. This CDR3 spans 14 amino acids. Germline values: CDR1 SQVTM, CDR2 ANQGSEA. The V end lost 5 bases, the J end lost 0 bases, and 14 bases lay between the germline ends. The chain's CDR3 is CSVLTTASSYEQYF. The CDR3 DNA follows: TGCAGCGTTCTAACGACCGCTAGCTCCTACGAGCAGTACTTC.

This chain uses TRBV7-9 with TRBJ2-1; 10 nucleotides align to TRBD2. There are 19 residues in the CDR3. Per the germline V gene, CDR1 is SEHNR and CDR2 is FQNEAQ (reference sequence). The trim removed 5 bases at V and 4 bases at J, leaving 17 bases unmatched. Written as DNA, the CDR3 is TGTGCCAGCAGCCCCCTTTTGGCTAGCGGGGGTGCGTTGTACAATGAGCAGTTCTTC. This translates into CASSPLLASGGALYNEQFF.

This chain links TRBV19 with TRBJ2-1; the D is unclear. Trimming shortened V by 7 bases and J by 10 bases, and 11 bases separated the two germline ends. Germline values: CDR1 LNHDA, CDR2 SQIVND (reference sequence). This CDR3 is built from 11 residues. The CDR3 bases are TGTGCCAGTACCGAGTATGACGAGCAGTTCTTC. This translates into CASTEYDEQFF.

The chain couples TRBV7-8 to TRBJ1-2, with D unresolved. Looked up from germline, CDR1 is SGHVS and CDR2 is FQNEAQ. The V gene lost 1 base and the J gene lost 8 bases, with 14 bases spanning the gap. The CDR3 is 14 amino acids. Here the CDR3 reads CASSLGRGSGGYTF. DNA of the CDR3: TGTGCCAGCAGCTTAGGGAGAGGATCTGGAGGCTACACCTTC.

The rearrangement links TRBV7-9 to TRBJ2-3; 7 bases line up with TRBD1. Unmatched junction bases numbered 7, after V lost 5 bases and J lost 2 bases. Germline lookup yields CDR1 SEHNR and CDR2 FQNEAQ (reference sequence). The length of the CDR3 is 15 residues. The chain's CDR3 is CASSTSTGYTDTQYF. CDR3 DNA sequence: TGTGCCAGCAGCACCTCGACAGGGTACACAGATACGCAGTATTTT.